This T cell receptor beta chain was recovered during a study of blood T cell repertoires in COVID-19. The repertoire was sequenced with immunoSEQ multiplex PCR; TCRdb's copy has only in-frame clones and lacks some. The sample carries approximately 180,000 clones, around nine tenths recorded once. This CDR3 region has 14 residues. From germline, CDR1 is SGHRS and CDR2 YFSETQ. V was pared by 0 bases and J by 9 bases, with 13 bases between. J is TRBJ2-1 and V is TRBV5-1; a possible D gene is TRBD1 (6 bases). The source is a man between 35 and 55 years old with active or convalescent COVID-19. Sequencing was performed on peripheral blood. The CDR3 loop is CASSLELGGTEQFF. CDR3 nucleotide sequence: TGCGCCAGCAGCTTGGAACTAGGGGGAACTGAGCAGTTCTTC.